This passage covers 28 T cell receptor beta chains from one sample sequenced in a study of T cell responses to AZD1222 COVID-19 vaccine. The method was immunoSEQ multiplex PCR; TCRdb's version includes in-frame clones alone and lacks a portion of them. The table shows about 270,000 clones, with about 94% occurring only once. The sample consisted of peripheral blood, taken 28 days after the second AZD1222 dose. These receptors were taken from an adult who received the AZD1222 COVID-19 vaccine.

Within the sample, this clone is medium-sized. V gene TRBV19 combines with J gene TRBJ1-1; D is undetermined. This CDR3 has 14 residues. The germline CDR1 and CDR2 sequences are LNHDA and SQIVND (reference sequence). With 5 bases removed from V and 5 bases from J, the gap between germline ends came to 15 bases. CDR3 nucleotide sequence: TGTGCCAGTAGTCGGACTGGGGTAGGAACTGAAGCTTTCTTT. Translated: CASSRTGVGTEAFF.

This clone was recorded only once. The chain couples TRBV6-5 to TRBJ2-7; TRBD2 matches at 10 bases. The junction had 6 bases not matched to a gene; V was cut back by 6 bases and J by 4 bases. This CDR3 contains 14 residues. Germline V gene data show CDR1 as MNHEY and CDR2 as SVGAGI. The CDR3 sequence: CASRKREGPYEQYF. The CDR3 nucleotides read TGTGCCAGCAGAAAGCGGGAGGGCCCGTACGAGCAGTACTTC.

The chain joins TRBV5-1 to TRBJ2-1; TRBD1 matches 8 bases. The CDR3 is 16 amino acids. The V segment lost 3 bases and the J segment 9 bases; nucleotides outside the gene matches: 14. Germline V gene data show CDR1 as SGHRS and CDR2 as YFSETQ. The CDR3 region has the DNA TGCGCCAGCAGCTCCAGGACAGGGATAGTGGGTGGTGAGCAGTTCTTC. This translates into CASSSRTGIVGGEQFF. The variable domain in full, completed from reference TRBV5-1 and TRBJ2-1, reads KAGVTQTPRYLIKTRGQQVTLSCSPISGHRSVSWYQQTPGQGLQFLFEYFSETQRNKGNFPGRFSGRQFSNSRSEMNVSTLELGDSALYLCASSSRTGIVGGEQFFGPGTRLTVL.

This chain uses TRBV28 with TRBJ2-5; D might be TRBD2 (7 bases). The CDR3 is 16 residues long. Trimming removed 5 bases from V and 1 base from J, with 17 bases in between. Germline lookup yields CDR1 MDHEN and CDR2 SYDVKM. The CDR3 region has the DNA TGTGCCAGCAGTCCCCGAGGGGCGGGGGCCCAAGAGACCCAGTACTTC. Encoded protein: CASSPRGAGAQETQYF.

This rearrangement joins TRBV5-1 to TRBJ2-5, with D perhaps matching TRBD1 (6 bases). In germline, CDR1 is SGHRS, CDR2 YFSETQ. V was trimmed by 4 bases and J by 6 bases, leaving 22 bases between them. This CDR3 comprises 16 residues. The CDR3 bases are TGCGCCAGCAGCCTGAGGACAGCGTCGGAGTTGAAGACCCAGTACTTC. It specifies CASSLRTASELKTQYF.

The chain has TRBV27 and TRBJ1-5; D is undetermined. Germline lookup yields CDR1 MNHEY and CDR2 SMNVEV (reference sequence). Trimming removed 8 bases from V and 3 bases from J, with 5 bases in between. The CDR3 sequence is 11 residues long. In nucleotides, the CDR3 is TGTGCCAGCGGCTTCAATCAGCCCCAGCATTTT. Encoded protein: CASGFNQPQHF.

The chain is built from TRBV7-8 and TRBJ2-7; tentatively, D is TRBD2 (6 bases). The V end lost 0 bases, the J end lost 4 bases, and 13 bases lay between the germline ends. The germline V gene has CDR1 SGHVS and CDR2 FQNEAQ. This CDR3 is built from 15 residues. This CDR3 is CASSLAPGTGYEQYF. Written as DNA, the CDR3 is TGTGCCAGCAGCTTAGCGCCCGGGACTGGTTACGAGCAGTACTTC.

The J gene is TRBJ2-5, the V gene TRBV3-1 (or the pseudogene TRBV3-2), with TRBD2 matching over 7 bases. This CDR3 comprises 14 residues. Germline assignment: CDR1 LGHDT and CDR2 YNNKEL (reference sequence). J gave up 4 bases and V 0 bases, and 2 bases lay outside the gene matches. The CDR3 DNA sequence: TGTGCCAGCAGCCAAGAGGGACTACTAGAGACCCAGTACTTC. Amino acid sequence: CASSQEGLLETQYF.

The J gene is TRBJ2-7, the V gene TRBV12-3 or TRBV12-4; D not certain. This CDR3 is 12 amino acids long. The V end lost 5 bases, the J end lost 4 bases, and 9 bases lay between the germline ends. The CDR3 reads CASSPAEYEQYF. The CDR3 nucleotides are TGTGCCAGCAGTCCCGCCGAATACGAGCAGTACTTC.

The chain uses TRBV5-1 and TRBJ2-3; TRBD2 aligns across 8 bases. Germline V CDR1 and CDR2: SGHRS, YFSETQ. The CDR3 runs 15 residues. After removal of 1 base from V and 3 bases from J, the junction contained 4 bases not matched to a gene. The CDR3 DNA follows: TGCGCCAGCAGCTTGAGCGGGAGCGGGACAGATACGCAGTATTTT. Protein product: CASSLSGSGTDTQYF.

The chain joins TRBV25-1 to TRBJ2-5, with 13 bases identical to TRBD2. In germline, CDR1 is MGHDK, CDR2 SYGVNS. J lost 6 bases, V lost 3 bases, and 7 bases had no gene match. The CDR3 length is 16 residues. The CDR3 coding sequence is TGTGCCAGCAGTGAGCCGGGACTAGCGGGACGGAAGACCCAGTACTTC. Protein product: CASSEPGLAGRKTQYF.

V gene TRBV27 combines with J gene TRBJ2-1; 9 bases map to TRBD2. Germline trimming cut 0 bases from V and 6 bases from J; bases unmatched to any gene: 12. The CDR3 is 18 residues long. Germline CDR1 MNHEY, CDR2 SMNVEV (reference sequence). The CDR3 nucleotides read TGTGCCAGCAGTTTATCGATATCGGGTAGCGGGAGTGGCAATGAGCAGTTCTTC. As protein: CASSLSISGSGSGNEQFF.

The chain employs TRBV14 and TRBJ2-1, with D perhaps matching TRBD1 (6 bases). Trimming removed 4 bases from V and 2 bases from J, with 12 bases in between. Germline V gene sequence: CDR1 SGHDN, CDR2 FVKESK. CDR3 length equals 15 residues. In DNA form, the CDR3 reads TGTGCCAGCAGCCCGCTGGGACATCCCTACAATGAGCAGTTCTTC. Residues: CASSPLGHPYNEQFF.

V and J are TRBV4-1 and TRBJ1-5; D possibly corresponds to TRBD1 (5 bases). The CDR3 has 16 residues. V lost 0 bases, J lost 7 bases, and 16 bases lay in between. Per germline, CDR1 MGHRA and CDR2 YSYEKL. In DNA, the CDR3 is TGCGCCAGCAGCCAAGATCGCAGGGTGGAGAACCAGCCCCAGCATTTT. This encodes CASSQDRRVENQPQHF.

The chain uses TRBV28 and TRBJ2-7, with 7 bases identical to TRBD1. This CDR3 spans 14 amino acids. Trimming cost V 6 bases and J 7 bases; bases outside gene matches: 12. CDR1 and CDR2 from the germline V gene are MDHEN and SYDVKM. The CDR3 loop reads CASRTPGTAGEQYF. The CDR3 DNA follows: TGTGCCAGCAGGACCCCCGGGACAGCTGGTGAGCAGTACTTC.

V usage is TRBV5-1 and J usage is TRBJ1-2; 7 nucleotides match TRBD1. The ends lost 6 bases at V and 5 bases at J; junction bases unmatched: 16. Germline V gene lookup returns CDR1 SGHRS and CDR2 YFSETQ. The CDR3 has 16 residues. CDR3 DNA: TGCGCCAGCACCCCGGTGGAGGGGAAGGGGGCTTATGGCTACACCTTC. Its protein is CASTPVEGKGAYGYTF.

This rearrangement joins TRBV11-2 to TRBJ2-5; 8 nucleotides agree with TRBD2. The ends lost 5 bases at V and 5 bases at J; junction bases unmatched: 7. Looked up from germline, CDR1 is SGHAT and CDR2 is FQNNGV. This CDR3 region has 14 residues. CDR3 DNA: TGTGCCAGCAGCCTCGGGGGGGTTTGGGAGACCCAGTACTTC. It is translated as CASSLGGVWETQYF.

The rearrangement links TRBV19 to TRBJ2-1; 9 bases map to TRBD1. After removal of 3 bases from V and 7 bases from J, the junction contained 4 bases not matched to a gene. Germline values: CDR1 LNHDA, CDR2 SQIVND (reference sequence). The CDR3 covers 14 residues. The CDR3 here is CASSMGTGRNEQFF. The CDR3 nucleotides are TGTGCCAGTAGTATGGGGACAGGGCGTAATGAGCAGTTCTTC.

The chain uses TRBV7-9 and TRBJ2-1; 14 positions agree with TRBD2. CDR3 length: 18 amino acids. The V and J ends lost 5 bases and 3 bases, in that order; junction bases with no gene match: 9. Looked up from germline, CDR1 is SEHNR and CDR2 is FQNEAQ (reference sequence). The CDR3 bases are TGTGCCAGCAGCCTTACCCGACTAGCGGGGGGGCACTACAATGAGCAGTTCTTC. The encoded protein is CASSLTRLAGGHYNEQFF.

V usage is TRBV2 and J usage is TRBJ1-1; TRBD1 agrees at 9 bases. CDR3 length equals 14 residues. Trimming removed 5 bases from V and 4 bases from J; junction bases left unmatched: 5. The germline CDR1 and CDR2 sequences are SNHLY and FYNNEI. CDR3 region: CASSPDRGVTEAFF. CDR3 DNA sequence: TGTGCCAGCAGTCCTGACAGGGGGGTCACTGAAGCTTTCTTT.

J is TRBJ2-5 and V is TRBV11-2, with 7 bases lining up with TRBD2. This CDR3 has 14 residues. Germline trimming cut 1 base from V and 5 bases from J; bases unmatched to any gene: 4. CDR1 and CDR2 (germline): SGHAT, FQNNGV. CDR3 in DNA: TGTGCCAGCAGCTTAGTCCAGGGAGGGGAGACCCAGTACTTC. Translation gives CASSLVQGGETQYF.

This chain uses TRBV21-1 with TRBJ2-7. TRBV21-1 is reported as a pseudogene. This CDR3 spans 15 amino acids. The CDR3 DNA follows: TGTGCCAGCAGCAATGCTGCGAACATTTCCTACGAGCAGTACTTC. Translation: CASSNAANISYEQYF.

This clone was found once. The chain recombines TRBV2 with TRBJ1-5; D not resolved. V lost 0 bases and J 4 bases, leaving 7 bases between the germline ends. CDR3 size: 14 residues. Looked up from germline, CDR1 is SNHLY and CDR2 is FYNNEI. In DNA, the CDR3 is TGTGCCAGCAGTGAAGCCTGGAAAAATCAGCCCCAGCATTTT. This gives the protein CASSEAWKNQPQHF.

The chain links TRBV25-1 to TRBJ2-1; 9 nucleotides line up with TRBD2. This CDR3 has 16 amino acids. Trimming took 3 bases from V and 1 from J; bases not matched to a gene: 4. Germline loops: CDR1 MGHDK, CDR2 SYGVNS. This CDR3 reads CASSDLSGRSYNEQFF. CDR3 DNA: TGTGCCAGCAGTGACCTCAGCGGGAGGTCCTACAATGAGCAGTTCTTC.

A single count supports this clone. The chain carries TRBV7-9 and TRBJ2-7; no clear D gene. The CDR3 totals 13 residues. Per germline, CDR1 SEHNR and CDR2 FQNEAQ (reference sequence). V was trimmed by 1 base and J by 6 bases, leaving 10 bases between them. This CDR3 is CASSLVVGSEQYF. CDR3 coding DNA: TGTGCCAGCAGCTTAGTTGTGGGTAGCGAGCAGTACTTC. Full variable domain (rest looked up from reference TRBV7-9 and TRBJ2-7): DTGVSQNPRHKITKRGQNVTFRCDPISEHNRLYWYRQTLGQGPEFLTYFQNEAQLEKSRLLSDRFSAERPKGSFSTLEIQRTEQGDSAMYLCASSLVVGSEQYFGPGTRLTVT.

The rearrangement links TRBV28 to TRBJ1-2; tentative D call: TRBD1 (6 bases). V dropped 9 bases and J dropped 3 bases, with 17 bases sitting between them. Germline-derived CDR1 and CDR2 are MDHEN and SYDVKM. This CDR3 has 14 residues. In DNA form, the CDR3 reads TGTGCCAGTAGACAGGCCCTGGTACACTATGGCTACACCTTC. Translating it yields CASRQALVHYGYTF.

CDR3 residues: CASRGAGYNYGYTF. The CDR3 DNA follows: TGTGCCAGCAGGGGGGCAGGGTATAACTATGGCTACACCTTC. The V gene is TRBV27, the J gene TRBJ1-2; the D gene is possibly TRBD1 (6 bases). CDR1 and CDR2 (germline): MNHEY, SMNVEV (reference sequence). Trimming removed 6 bases from V and 1 base from J, with 12 bases in between. This CDR3 region has 14 residues.

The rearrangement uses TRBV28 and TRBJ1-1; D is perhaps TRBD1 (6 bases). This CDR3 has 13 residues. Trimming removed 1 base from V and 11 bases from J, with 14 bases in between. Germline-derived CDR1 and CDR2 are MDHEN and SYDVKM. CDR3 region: CASSLSQGFGAFF. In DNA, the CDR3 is TGTGCCAGCAGTTTATCACAGGGTTTCGGGGCTTTCTTT. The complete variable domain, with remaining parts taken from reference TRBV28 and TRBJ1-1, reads DVKVTQSSRYLVKRTGEKVFLECVQDMDHENMFWYRQDPGLGLRLIYFSYDVKMKEKGDIPEGYSVSREKKERFSLILESASTNQTSMYLCASSLSQGFGAFFGQGTRLTVV.